This TCR beta chain appears in the sequencing data of a study of human T cells and chemical hapten exposure. Across the study: How much TCR each sample yielded varied, mostly because pooled library volumes differed slightly.

As for time point: healthy volunteer bleed at 2 weeks. The authors extracted total RNA from unfractionated whole blood. Study results and caveats: TCRs above 1 in 1000 frequency stayed constant with DPC sensitization.

Regarding this clonotype: Its antigen is not identified.

Each cDNA molecule in the library carried unique molecular identifiers. As processed by the authors: Between about 23,224 and 750,000 TCRs appeared in each sample, and the median stood at 95,638. From the RACE reads, TCRdb called clonotypes with MiXCR, one entry per CDR3 protein. TCRdb, not the original authors, processed these V and J calls. The sample gives more than 70,000 distinct CDR3 sequences, about 8.6% of which show up once; about 3% is in the top ten. This CDR3 spans 15 amino acids. The trim removed 4 bases at V and 5 bases at J, leaving 7 bases unmatched. CDR1 SGHRS and CDR2 YFSETQ come from the germline V gene.

The chain has TRBV5-1 and TRBJ1-4, with 8 bases that match TRBD1. The origin of this receptor is a female donor in good health. Some clones in this sample may be carry-over from other donors' samples. Input material: whole blood. CDR3 region: CASSPWTGPNEKLFF. For the CDR3, the DNA is TGCGCCAGCAGCCCGTGGACAGGGCCGAATGAAAAACTGTTTTTT.